This T cell receptor beta chain is from a study of blood T cell repertoires in COVID-19. Study information: The United States, Italy and Spain were the sources of the acute and convalescent COVID-19 samples. From T cells, B-cell-depleted T cells, or PBMCs came the material, which was cDNA or gDNA.

As processed by the authors: Estimation of nucleated cell counts was performed using reference gene primer amplification. The repertoire was sequenced with immunoSEQ multiplex PCR; TCRdb's copy has only in-frame clones and lacks some. V and J calls and clone size are copied from that table; D and trimming were computed from the DNA. The sample carries about 160,000 clones, around four fifths recorded once. V gave up 5 bases and J gave up 3 bases, with 11 bases separating them. CDR1 and CDR2 (germline): KGHSH, LQKENI. CDR3 length: 14 residues. The chain links TRBV18 to TRBJ1-5; TRBD1 is a possible D gene (5 bases). Input material: peripheral blood. The TCR sequence derives from a man in his 70s with acute or convalescent COVID-19. CDR3 bases: TGTGCCAGCTCAACAGACAGTGCCAATCAGCCCCAGCATTTT. Translated: CASSTDSANQPQHF.